One sample yielded the 8 T cell receptor beta chains listed below, sequenced in a study of OX40 agonist ivuxolimab in advanced cancers. To prepare the library, the immunoSEQ multiplex PCR assay was applied. TCRdb limited this immuneACCESS table to in-frame rearrangements with V and J called. A share of clones is missing; checked studies link under half to unresolved V genes, and the rest is unexplained. The sample table shows about 26,000 clones, and approximately 85% are seen once. The ten largest clonotypes hold 34% of the sample. The sequences come from CD4+ or CD8+ T cells sorted from blood, collected in a trial of the OX40 agonist ivuxolimab. The origin of the receptors is an adult with an advanced solid tumor such as melanoma, head and neck, liver or kidney cancer.

Note on this clone: This may be a read error, as it is one base from a much larger clone. Other DNA sequences in this sample translate to the same CDR3. The chain uses TRBV29-1 and TRBJ1-1, with D hard to call. The CDR3 runs to 11 residues. The germline V gene has CDR1 SQVTM and CDR2 ANQGSEA. CDR3 bases: TGTAGCGTTAAAGCGAACACTGAAGCTTTCTTT. It encodes CSVKANTEAFF.

J is TRBJ1-1 and V is TRBV13; possible D gene TRBD1, 5 bases. Trimming left V 1 base short and J 4 bases short, with 13 bases between. Germline CDR1 reads PRHDT; CDR2 reads FYEKMQ (reference sequence). CDR3 length equals 15 residues. CDR3 sequence (DNA): TGTGCCAGCAGCTTAGCGGTCGGGGGGATCACTGAAGCTTTCTTT. As protein: CASSLAVGGITEAFF.

The V gene is TRBV4-2, the J gene TRBJ2-5; the D gene is possibly TRBD2 (6 bases). The CDR3 has 17 residues. Trimming took off 1 base at V and 5 bases at J, with 20 bases between the two ends. Germline V lookup: CDR1 LGHNA, CDR2 YNFKEQ. This chain's CDR3 is CASSQGLVFGSEETQYF. In nucleotides, the CDR3 is TGTGCCAGCAGCCAAGGACTAGTCTTCGGGTCTGAGGAGACCCAGTACTTC.

V usage is TRBV10-1 and J usage is TRBJ2-3; D is unresolved. Germline V gene sequence: CDR1 WNHNN, CDR2 SYGVQD (reference sequence). The germline V and J ends were trimmed by 3 bases and 5 bases, with 6 bases remaining between them. This CDR3 region has 12 residues. CDR3 coding DNA: TGCGCCAGCAGTGACCCGAAAGATACGCAGTATTTT. Its translation is CASSDPKDTQYF.

V is TRBV19 and J is TRBJ2-2; D gene uncertain. Trimming took 7 bases from V and 7 from J, leaving 13 bases between them. CDR1 and CDR2 (germline): LNHDA, SQIVND (reference sequence). The CDR3 consists of 13 residues. CDR3 loop: CASTLLGVGELFF. CDR3 nucleotide sequence: TGTGCCAGTACCTTACTTGGTGTCGGGGAGCTGTTTTTT.

J is TRBJ1-5 and V is TRBV28, with D unresolved. Germline assignment: CDR1 MDHEN and CDR2 SYDVKM. This CDR3 has 14 residues. V gave up 4 bases and J gave up 4 bases, with 11 bases separating them. The CDR3 DNA reads as TGTGCCAGCAGTTCGGTCCGGCAGAATCAGCCCCAGCATTTT. Protein product: CASSSVRQNQPQHF. Complete variable domain (other parts from reference TRBV28 and TRBJ1-5): DVKVTQSSRYLVKRTGEKVFLECVQDMDHENMFWYRQDPGLGLRLIYFSYDVKMKEKGDIPEGYSVSREKKERFSLILESASTNQTSMYLCASSSVRQNQPQHFGDGTRLSIL.

The chain joins TRBV7-9 to TRBJ2-6; D uncertain. Between the trimmed V and J ends, which lost 5 bases and 1 base, there was a span of 15 bases. The CDR3 contains 17 residues. CDR1 and CDR2 (germline): SEHNR, FQNEAQ (reference sequence). The CDR3: CASSPPTVGSGANVLTF. The DNA of the CDR3 is TGTGCCAGCAGCCCTCCCACAGTAGGGTCTGGGGCCAACGTCCTGACTTTC.

V gene TRBV5-5 combines with J gene TRBJ2-7; 9 nucleotides match TRBD1. CDR3 length: 13 residues. After removal of 2 bases from V and 4 bases from J, the junction contained 1 base not matched to a gene. Germline CDR1 SGHKS, CDR2 YYEKEE (reference sequence). The CDR3 nucleotides are TGTGCCAGCAGCTTCGGGACAGGGTACGAGCAGTACTTC. It encodes CASSFGTGYEQYF.